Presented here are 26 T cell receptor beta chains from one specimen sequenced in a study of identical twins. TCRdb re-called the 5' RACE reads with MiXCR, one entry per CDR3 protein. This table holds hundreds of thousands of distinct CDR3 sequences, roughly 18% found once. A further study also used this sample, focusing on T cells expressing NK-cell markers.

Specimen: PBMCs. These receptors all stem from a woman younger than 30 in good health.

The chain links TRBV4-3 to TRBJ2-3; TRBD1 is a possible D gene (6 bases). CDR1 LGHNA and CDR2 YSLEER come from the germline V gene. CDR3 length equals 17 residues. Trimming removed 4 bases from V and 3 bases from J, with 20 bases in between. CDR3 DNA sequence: TGCGCCAGCAGCCCAACACAGTTACAGGGTTTGACAGATACGCAGTATTTT. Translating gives CASSPTQLQGLTDTQYF.

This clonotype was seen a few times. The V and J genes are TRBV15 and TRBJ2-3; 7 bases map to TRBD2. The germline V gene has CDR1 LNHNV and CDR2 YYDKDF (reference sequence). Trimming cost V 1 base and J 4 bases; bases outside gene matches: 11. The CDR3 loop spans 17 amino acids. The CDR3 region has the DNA TGTGCCACCAGCAGAGGTATGCGGGAGAGAGGAGCAGATACGCAGTATTTT. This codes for CATSRGMRERGADTQYF.

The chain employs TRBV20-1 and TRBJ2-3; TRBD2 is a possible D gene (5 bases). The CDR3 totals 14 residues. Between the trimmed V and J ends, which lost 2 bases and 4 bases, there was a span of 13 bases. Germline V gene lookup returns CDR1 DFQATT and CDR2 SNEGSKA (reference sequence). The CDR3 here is CSARRTFRADTQYF. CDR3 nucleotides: TGCAGTGCTAGAAGGACTTTTAGGGCAGATACGCAGTATTTT.

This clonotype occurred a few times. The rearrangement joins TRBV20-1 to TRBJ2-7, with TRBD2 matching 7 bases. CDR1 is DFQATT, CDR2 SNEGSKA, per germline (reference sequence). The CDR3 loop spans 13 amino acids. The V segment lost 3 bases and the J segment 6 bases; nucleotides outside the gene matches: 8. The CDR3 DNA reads TGCAGTGCTAGTCCCCCAGCGGGACGCGAGCAGTACTTC. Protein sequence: CSASPPAGREQYF.

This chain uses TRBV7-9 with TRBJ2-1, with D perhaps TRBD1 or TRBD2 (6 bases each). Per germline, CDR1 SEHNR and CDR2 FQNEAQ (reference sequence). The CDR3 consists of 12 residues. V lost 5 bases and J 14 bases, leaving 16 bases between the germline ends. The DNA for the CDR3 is TGTGCCAGCAGCCAATCGGGGGCTTGGGAGTTCTTC. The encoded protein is CASSQSGAWEFF.

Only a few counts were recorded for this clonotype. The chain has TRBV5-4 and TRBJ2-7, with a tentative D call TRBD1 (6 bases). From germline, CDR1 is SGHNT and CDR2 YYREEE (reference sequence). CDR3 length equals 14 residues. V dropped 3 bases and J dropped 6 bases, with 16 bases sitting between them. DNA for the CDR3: TGTGCCAGCAGCTCAGTCCAGGGGCTGAGCGAGCAGTACTTC. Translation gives CASSSVQGLSEQYF.

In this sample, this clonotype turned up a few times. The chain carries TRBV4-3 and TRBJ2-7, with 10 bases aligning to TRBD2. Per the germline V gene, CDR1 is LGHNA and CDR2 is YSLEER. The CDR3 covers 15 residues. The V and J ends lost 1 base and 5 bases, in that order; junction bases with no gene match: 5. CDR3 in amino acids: CASSQGFLAGDEQYF. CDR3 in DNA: TGCGCCAGCAGCCAAGGGTTTCTAGCGGGAGACGAGCAGTACTTC.

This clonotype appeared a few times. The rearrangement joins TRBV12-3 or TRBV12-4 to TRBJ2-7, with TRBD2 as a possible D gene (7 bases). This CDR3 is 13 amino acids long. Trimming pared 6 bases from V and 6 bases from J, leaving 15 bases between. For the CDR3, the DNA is TGTGCCAGCAGCCCGGGGGGCAGGGTCGAGCAGTACTTC. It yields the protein CASSPGGRVEQYF.

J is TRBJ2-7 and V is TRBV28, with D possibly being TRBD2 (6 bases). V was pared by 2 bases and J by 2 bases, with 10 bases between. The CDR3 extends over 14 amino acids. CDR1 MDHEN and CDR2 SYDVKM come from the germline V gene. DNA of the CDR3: TGTGCCAGCAGTTTAGGCGGGGACGCCTACGAGCAGTACTTC. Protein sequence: CASSLGGDAYEQYF.

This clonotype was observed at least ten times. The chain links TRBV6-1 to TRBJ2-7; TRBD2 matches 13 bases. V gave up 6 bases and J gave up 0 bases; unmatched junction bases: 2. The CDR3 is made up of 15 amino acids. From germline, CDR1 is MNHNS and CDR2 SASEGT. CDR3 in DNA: TGTGCCAGCAGGACTAGCGGGGGGAGCTCCTACGAGCAGTACTTC. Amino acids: CASRTSGGSSYEQYF.

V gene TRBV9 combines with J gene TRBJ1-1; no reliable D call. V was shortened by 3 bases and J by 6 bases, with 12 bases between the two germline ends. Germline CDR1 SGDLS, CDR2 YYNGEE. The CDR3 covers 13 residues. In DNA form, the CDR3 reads TGTGCCAGCAGCGCAGTCGGGGTCCCTGAAGCTTTCTTT. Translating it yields CASSAVGVPEAFF.

This CDR3 is CASSPVGQGIGETQYF. As DNA, the CDR3 is TGTGCCAGCTCACCAGTGGGACAGGGGATTGGAGAGACCCAGTACTTC. This chain links TRBV18 with TRBJ2-5; 10 bases agree with TRBD1. Germline V gene lookup returns CDR1 KGHSH and CDR2 LQKENI. This CDR3 has 16 residues. The trim removed 2 bases at V and 4 bases at J, leaving 7 bases unmatched.

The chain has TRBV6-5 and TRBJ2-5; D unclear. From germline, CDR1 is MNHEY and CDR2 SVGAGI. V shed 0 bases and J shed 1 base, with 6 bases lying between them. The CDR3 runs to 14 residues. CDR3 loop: CASSYSGFQETQYF. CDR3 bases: TGTGCCAGCAGTTACTCGGGATTCCAAGAGACCCAGTACTTC.

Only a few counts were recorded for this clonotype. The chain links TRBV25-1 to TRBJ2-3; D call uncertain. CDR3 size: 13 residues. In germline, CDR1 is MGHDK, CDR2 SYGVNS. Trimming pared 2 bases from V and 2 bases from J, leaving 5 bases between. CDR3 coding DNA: TGTGCCAGCAGTGAAGTCCTCACAGATACGCAGTATTTT. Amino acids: CASSEVLTDTQYF.

CDR3 residues: CASSLSVGTDIYEQYF. CDR3 nucleotide sequence: TGTGCCAGCAGTTTGAGTGTAGGGACGGATATCTACGAGCAGTACTTC. This chain uses TRBV27 with TRBJ2-7, with D perhaps given as TRBD1 or TRBD2 (5 bases each). Deletions cut 3 bases from V and 3 bases from J, with 18 bases between. The CDR3 totals 16 residues. From germline, CDR1 is MNHEY and CDR2 SMNVEV (reference sequence).

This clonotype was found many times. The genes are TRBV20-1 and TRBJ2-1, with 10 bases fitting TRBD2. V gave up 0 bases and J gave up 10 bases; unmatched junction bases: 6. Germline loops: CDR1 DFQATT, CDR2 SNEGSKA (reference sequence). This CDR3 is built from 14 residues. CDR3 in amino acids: CSAREASGSSEQFF. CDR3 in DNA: TGCAGTGCTAGAGAAGCTAGCGGGAGCAGCGAGCAGTTCTTC.

CDR3 DNA sequence: TGTGCCAGCAGTTATCTTCTTGGGGAAAAACTGTTTTTT. It translates to CASSYLLGEKLFF. This rearrangement joins TRBV6-5 to TRBJ1-4; D gene ambiguous. This CDR3 comprises 13 residues. V was pared by 3 bases and J by 8 bases, with 10 bases between. Germline V gene lookup returns CDR1 MNHEY and CDR2 SVGAGI.

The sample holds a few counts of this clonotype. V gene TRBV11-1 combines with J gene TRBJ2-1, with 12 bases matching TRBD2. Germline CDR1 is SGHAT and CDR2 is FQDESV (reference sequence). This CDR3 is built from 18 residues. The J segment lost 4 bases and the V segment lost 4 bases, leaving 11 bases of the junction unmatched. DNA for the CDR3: TGTGCCAGCAGCTCCGCCCGAGCTAGCGGGAGGGGGTACAATGAGCAGTTCTTC. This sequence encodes CASSSARASGRGYNEQFF.

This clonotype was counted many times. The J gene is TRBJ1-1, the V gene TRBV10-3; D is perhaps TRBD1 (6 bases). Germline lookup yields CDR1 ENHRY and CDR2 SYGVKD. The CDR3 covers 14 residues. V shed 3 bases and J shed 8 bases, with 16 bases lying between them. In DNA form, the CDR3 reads TGTGCCATCAGTGACCACCTCGACGGGACAGAAGCTTTCTTT. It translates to CAISDHLDGTEAFF.

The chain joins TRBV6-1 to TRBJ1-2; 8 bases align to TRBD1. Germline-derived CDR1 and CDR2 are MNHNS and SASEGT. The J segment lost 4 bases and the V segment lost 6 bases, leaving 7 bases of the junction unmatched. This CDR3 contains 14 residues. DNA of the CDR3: TGTGCCAGCAGCGAGAGGACAGGGATCTATGGCTACACCTTC. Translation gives CASSERTGIYGYTF.

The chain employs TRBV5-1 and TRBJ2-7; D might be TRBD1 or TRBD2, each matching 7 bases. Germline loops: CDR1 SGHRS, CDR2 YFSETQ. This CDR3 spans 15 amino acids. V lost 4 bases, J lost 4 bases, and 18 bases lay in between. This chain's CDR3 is CASSLDREGPYEQYF. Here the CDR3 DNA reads TGCGCCAGCAGCCTAGACAGGGAGGGGCCTTACGAGCAGTACTTC.

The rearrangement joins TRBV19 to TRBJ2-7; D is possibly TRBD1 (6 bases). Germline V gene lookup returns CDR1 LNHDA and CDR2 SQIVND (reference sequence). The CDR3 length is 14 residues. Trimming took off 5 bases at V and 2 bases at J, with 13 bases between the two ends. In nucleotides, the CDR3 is TGTGCCAGTAGTCTCAACGACAGGACCTACGAGCAGTACTTC. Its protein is CASSLNDRTYEQYF.

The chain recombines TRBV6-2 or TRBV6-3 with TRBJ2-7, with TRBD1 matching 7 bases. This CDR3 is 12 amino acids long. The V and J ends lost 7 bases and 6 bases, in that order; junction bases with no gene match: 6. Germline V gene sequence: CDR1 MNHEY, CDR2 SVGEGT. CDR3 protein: CASTRRTGEQYF. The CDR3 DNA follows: TGTGCCAGCACGAGGCGGACAGGCGAGCAGTACTTC.

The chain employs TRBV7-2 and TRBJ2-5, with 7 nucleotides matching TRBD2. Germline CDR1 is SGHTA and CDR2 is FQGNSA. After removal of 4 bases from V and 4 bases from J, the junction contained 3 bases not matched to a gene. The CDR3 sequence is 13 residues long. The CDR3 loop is CASSSLASETQYF. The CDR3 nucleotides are TGTGCCAGCAGCTCACTAGCGTCAGAGACCCAGTACTTC.

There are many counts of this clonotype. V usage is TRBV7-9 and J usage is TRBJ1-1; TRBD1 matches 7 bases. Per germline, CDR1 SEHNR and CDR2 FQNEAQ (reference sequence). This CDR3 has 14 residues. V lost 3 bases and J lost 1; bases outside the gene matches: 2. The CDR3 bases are TGTGCCAGCAGCTTCACAGGGGCGAACACTGAAGCTTTCTTT. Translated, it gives CASSFTGANTEAFF.

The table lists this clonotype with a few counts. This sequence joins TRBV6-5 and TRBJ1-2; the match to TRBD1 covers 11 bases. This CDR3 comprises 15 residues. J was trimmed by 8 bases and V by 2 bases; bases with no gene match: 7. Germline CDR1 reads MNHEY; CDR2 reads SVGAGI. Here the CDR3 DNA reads TGTGCCAGCAGTTACCGCGGACAGGGGGCAGGGGGCTACACCTTC. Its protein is CASSYRGQGAGGYTF.